This entry lists 12 T cell receptor beta chains sequenced from one sample in a study of blood T cell repertoires in COVID-19. The data were produced by immunoSEQ multiplex PCR, yet TCRdb's version contains in-frame clones alone and is incomplete. Of some 150,000 clones in the sample, around 83% were seen once. Material for sequencing was peripheral blood. The receptor source for this set is a human donor in a cohort sampled during active COVID-19.

This clone was seen just once. The rearrangement joins TRBV11-2 to TRBJ2-1, with 9 nucleotides matching TRBD2. The V gene end was trimmed by 0 bases and the J gene end by 1 base; junction bases not matched to a gene: 7. Germline V gene lookup returns CDR1 SGHAT and CDR2 FQNNGV. CDR3 length: 18 residues. The chain's CDR3 is CASSLDALAGPSYNEQFF. CDR3 DNA: TGTGCCAGCAGCTTAGATGCACTAGCGGGTCCTTCCTACAATGAGCAGTTCTTC.

This chain connects TRBV11-2 to TRBJ2-7, with a tentative D call TRBD1 (6 bases). Germline V gene sequence: CDR1 SGHAT, CDR2 FQNNGV. V dropped 4 bases and J dropped 2 bases, with 15 bases sitting between them. This CDR3 comprises 15 residues. The CDR3 coding sequence is TGTGCCAGCAGCTCGACGTGGGACAAACCCTACGAGCAGTACTTC. Residues: CASSSTWDKPYEQYF. The full variable domain, its missing parts supplied by reference TRBV11-2 and TRBJ2-7, is EAGVAQSPRYKIIEKRQSVAFWCNPISGHATLYWYQQILGQGPKLLIQFQNNGVVDDSQLPKDRFSAERLKGVDSTLKIQPAKLEDSAVYLCASSSTWDKPYEQYFGPGTRLTVT.

The rearrangement uses TRBV3-1 (or the pseudogene TRBV3-2) and TRBJ2-3; possible D gene TRBD2, 6 bases. Germline V gene sequence: CDR1 LGHDT, CDR2 YNNKEL (reference sequence). The CDR3 totals 15 residues. V was clipped by 3 bases and J by 4 bases, with 14 bases between them. CDR3 amino acids: CASSHHGSGADTQYF. The DNA of the CDR3 is TGTGCCAGCAGCCATCACGGGAGCGGAGCAGATACGCAGTATTTT.

The chain carries TRBV28 and TRBJ1-1; D not certain. This CDR3 is 16 amino acids long. Looked up from germline, CDR1 is MDHEN and CDR2 is SYDVKM. V was trimmed by 1 base and J by 4 bases, leaving 16 bases between them. The CDR3 nucleotides read TGTGCCAGCAGTTTATCCCGCACTCCCCTGTTCACTGAAGCTTTCTTT. Protein product: CASSLSRTPLFTEAFF.

The chain combines TRBV24-1 with TRBJ1-5; D remains unclear. The germline V gene has CDR1 KGHDR and CDR2 SFDVKD. The CDR3 sequence is 14 residues long. Between the trimmed V and J ends, which lost 1 base and 5 bases, there was a span of 8 bases. The DNA for the CDR3 is TGTGCCACCAGTGATTTATGGGGAGATCAGCCCCAGCATTTT. Protein product: CATSDLWGDQPQHF.

The genes are TRBV28 and TRBJ2-7; TRBD1 is a possible D gene (6 bases). Germline V gene sequence: CDR1 MDHEN, CDR2 SYDVKM. The V gene lost 7 bases and the J gene lost 2 bases, with 12 bases spanning the gap. The CDR3 is 13 amino acids. The CDR3 loop reads CASTLGAPYEQYF. The CDR3 nucleotides are TGTGCCAGCACCTTGGGGGCCCCCTACGAGCAGTACTTC.

This clone occurred a few times. The rearrangement uses TRBV6-7 and TRBJ2-5; TRBD2 agrees at 10 bases. TRBV6-7 counts as an open reading frame of uncertain function. After removal of 9 bases from V and 3 bases from J, the junction contained 7 bases not matched to a gene. The CDR3 has 14 amino acids. The CDR3 region is CARLHGLAEETQYF. The CDR3 bases are TGTGCCAGATTGCATGGACTAGCGGAAGAGACCCAGTACTTC.

This clone was seen at least ten times. J is TRBJ1-3 and V is TRBV6-6; D is unresolved. V shed 4 bases and J shed 4 bases, with 11 bases lying between them. The germline CDR1 and CDR2 sequences are MNHNY and SVGAGI (reference sequence). This CDR3 spans 14 amino acids. CDR3: CASSWSVEGNTIYF. DNA of the CDR3: TGTGCCAGCAGTTGGAGTGTCGAGGGAAACACCATATATTTT.

The gene calls are TRBV30 and TRBJ1-3; D not resolved. Trimming left V 0 bases short and J 1 base short, with 10 bases between. Looked up from germline, CDR1 is GTSNPN and CDR2 is SVGIG (reference sequence). CDR3 size: 15 residues. In nucleotides, the CDR3 is TGTGCCTGGAGTGTACGAATAGCTTCTGGAAACACCATATATTTT. Protein: CAWSVRIASGNTIYF.

This clone was picked up one time. The chain employs TRBV27 and TRBJ2-7; possible D gene TRBD1, 6 bases. The CDR3 is 14 residues long. Germline lookup yields CDR1 MNHEY and CDR2 SMNVEV (reference sequence). Trimming shortened V by 3 bases and J by 3 bases, and 12 bases separated the two germline ends. For the CDR3, the DNA is TGTGCCAGCAGTTTCGCCACAGGGCTCTACGAGCAGTACTTC. This codes for CASSFATGLYEQYF.

This chain connects TRBV5-1 to TRBJ2-6; TRBD2 is a possible D gene (6 bases). V dropped 4 bases and J dropped 1 base, with 18 bases sitting between them. This CDR3 has 18 amino acids. The germline gives CDR1 SGHRS, CDR2 YFSETQ. DNA for the CDR3: TGCGCCAGCAGCCCCCTGGTAGCGGCCCAATCTGGGGCCAACGTCCTGACTTTC. It translates to CASSPLVAAQSGANVLTF.

This sequence joins TRBV28 and TRBJ1-3; D unclear. CDR1 and CDR2 from the germline V gene are MDHEN and SYDVKM. This CDR3 has 12 amino acids. Trimming cost V 9 bases and J 0 bases, with 6 bases left between them. For the CDR3, the DNA is TGTGCCAGTCGGAGCTCTGGAAACACCATATATTTT. Amino acid sequence: CASRSSGNTIYF.